This entry lists 14 T cell receptor beta chains sequenced from one sample in a study of blood T cell repertoires in COVID-19. TCRdb's copy holds only in-frame clones and misses some; the assay was immunoSEQ multiplex PCR. The table has 70,000 or so clones, approximately 80% seen once; the top ten hold under 15%. The sequenced material came from peripheral blood. The receptors stem from a man between 60 and 75 years old with COVID-19, enrolled during active disease.

This clone was observed once. The CDR3 sequence: CASSLLGSNEQFF. CDR3 nucleotides: TGCGCCAGCAGTCTTCTTGGTAGCAATGAGCAGTTCTTC. V is TRBV4-1 and J is TRBJ2-1; D remains unclear. Germline-derived CDR1 and CDR2 are MGHRA and YSYEKL. This CDR3 is built from 13 residues. Trimming removed 6 bases at V and 6 bases at J, with 12 bases between.

This clone was counted once. The chain joins TRBV19 to TRBJ1-2, with D perhaps matching TRBD1 (5 bases). Trimming took 3 bases from V and 7 from J, leaving 12 bases between them. Germline V gene data show CDR1 as LNHDA and CDR2 as SQIVND (reference sequence). CDR3 length: 13 residues. CDR3 DNA sequence: TGTGCCAGTAGTATTACGGGGGTGTCTGGCTACACCTTC. Translated: CASSITGVSGYTF.

The V and J genes are TRBV6-6 and TRBJ2-7, with 12 bases matching TRBD1. CDR1 is MNHNY and CDR2 is SVGAGI in the germline V gene (reference sequence). CDR3 size: 14 residues. V dropped 4 bases and J dropped 7; count of bases not matched to a gene: 5. The CDR3 loop is CASSSGQGAKEQYF. CDR3 bases: TGTGCCAGCAGTTCGGGACAGGGGGCAAAGGAGCAGTACTTC.

This clone has just one count. For the CDR3, the DNA is TGTGCCAGCAGTATCCCGGGACTCTTCACAGATACGCAGTATTTT. Protein: CASSIPGLFTDTQYF. The genes are TRBV28 and TRBJ2-3; perhaps TRBD2 as D (6 bases). The V end lost 5 bases, the J end lost 2 bases, and 14 bases lay between the germline ends. Germline CDR1 and CDR2: MDHEN and SYDVKM. The CDR3 runs 15 residues.

The chain links TRBV4-1 to TRBJ2-1, with 7 positions matching TRBD2. The CDR3 contains 15 residues. The V gene's germline CDR1 is MGHRA and CDR2 YSYEKL. Trimming cost V 1 base and J 6 bases; bases outside gene matches: 6. Written as DNA, the CDR3 is TGCGCCAGCAGCCAAGCAGAGGGCGGGGGCAATGAGCAGTTCTTC. This gives the protein CASSQAEGGGNEQFF.

This clone was observed a single time. This chain uses TRBV3-1 (or the pseudogene TRBV3-2) with TRBJ1-3, with unresolved D. Looked up from germline, CDR1 is LGHDT and CDR2 is YNNKEL (reference sequence). CDR3 length: 16 amino acids. V lost 0 bases, J lost 2 bases, and 11 bases lay in between. Here the CDR3 reads CASSQDLPGTGNTIYF. DNA for the CDR3: TGTGCCAGCAGCCAAGACCTCCCAGGTACTGGAAACACCATATATTTT.

This chain connects TRBV6-6 to TRBJ2-3; 9 nucleotides match TRBD2. CDR1 and CDR2 from the germline V gene are MNHNY and SVGAGI (reference sequence). The CDR3 is 14 amino acids. Trimming cost V 7 bases and J 6 bases; bases outside gene matches: 8. The chain's CDR3 is CASKNSGGADTQYF. CDR3 nucleotide sequence: TGTGCCAGCAAAAATAGCGGGGGAGCTGATACGCAGTATTTT.

The CDR3 protein is CASSLNQYGLAGGNNEQFF. The CDR3, as DNA: TGTGCCAGCAGTCTGAATCAGTACGGACTAGCGGGGGGCAACAATGAGCAGTTCTTC. This chain links TRBV27 with TRBJ2-1; TRBD2 aligns across 14 bases. The CDR3 consists of 19 residues. Germline V gene lookup returns CDR1 MNHEY and CDR2 SMNVEV (reference sequence). Losses at the gene ends were 5 bases for V and 5 bases for J; bases not matched to a gene: 14.

The chain joins TRBV2 to TRBJ1-2, with 7 bases aligning to TRBD1. V dropped 2 bases and J dropped 10; count of bases not matched to a gene: 7. CDR3 size: 13 residues. Germline CDR1 is SNHLY and CDR2 is FYNNEI. The CDR3 nucleotides read TGTGCCAGCAGTGAAAGCCGACAGGGAGACTACACCTTC. Translation: CASSESRQGDYTF. Together with reference TRBV2 and TRBJ1-2, the CDR3 gives the full variable domain: EPEVTQTPSHQVTQMGQEVILRCVPISNHLYFYWYRQILGQKVEFLVSFYNNEISEKSEIFDDQFSVERPDGSNFTLKIRSTKLEDSAMYFCASSESRQGDYTFGSGTRLTVV.

V gene TRBV6-5 combines with J gene TRBJ1-2; no firm D call. Germline CDR1 reads MNHEY; CDR2 reads SVGAGI. This CDR3 spans 14 amino acids. V was shortened by 7 bases and J by 4 bases, with 16 bases between the two germline ends. The CDR3 sequence: CASMVGLGSYGYTF. The DNA for the CDR3 is TGTGCCAGCATGGTCGGTTTGGGGAGCTATGGCTACACCTTC.

This sequence joins TRBV21-1 and TRBJ2-6; the D call of TRBD1 is as the table states it, not checked on the DNA. TRBV21-1 is annotated as a pseudogene. This CDR3 has 16 residues. This CDR3 reads CASSKEGGPGANVLTF. In DNA, the CDR3 is TGTGCCAGCAGCAAAGAAGGGGGACCTGGGGCCAACGTCCTGACTTTC.

The chain uses TRBV7-3 and TRBJ2-5, with 8 bases identical to TRBD1. Germline V gives CDR1 SGHTA, CDR2 FQGTGA. V lost 10 bases, J lost 1 base, and 14 bases stayed unmatched. This CDR3 contains 16 residues. The CDR3 nucleotides read TGTGCCACCAGGGGGCGGATGCCAAGACGCCAAGAGACCCAGTACTTC. It yields the protein CATRGRMPRRQETQYF.

The rearrangement links TRBV24-1 to TRBJ2-1, with D tentatively TRBD2 (5 bases). Germline CDR1 reads KGHDR; CDR2 reads SFDVKD. V was trimmed by 4 bases and J by 9 bases, leaving 6 bases between them. The CDR3 totals 11 residues. The CDR3 reads CATSDGVEQFF. The CDR3, as DNA: TGTGCCACCAGTGACGGGGTTGAGCAGTTCTTC.

V and J are TRBV13 and TRBJ2-3; 9 bases fit TRBD2. Germline lookup yields CDR1 PRHDT and CDR2 FYEKMQ (reference sequence). Unmatched junction bases numbered 9, after V lost 3 bases and J lost 5 bases. The CDR3 sequence is 16 residues long. CDR3 protein: CASSFGAGGRQDTQYF. In nucleotides, the CDR3 is TGTGCCAGCAGCTTCGGGGCGGGGGGGCGGCAAGATACGCAGTATTTT.